This T cell receptor beta chain was identified in a study of PD-1 blockade in classical Hodgkin lymphoma. Study-wide context: Nivolumab was given intravenously to patients at 3 mg/kg every 2 weeks. Study-wide points: Complete responders started with a diversity level that resembled newly diagnosed patients at baseline.

Sequencing used immunoSEQ multiplex PCR; TCRdb keeps in-frame clones, though not all of them. The sample has approximately 14,000 clones, 75% to 90% seen once. Notes on this clone: Its antigen is still unknown.

Germline V gene lookup returns CDR1 MDHEN and CDR2 SYDVKM. The CDR3 is made up of 15 amino acids. The germline V and J ends were trimmed by 7 bases and 4 bases, with 19 bases remaining between them. Time point: cycle 4 day 1 (C4D1), after less than seven weeks of nivolumab. All the patients suffered relapse after autologous stem cell transplantation, and brentuximab vedotin exposure differed. Magnetic negative selection was used to purify CD8+ T cells from thawed PBMCs. Complete response, partial response or progressive disease were the best responses. The rearrangement links TRBV28 to TRBJ2-5; D is unresolved. The TCR comes from a human donor with classical Hodgkin lymphoma. The sequencing here drew on CD8+ T cells from blood, taken before the fourth cycle of nivolumab. As DNA, the CDR3 is TGTGCCAGCAACGCCGAGACGCCCCTTGGAGAGACCCAGTACTTC. Its translation: CASNAETPLGETQYF.